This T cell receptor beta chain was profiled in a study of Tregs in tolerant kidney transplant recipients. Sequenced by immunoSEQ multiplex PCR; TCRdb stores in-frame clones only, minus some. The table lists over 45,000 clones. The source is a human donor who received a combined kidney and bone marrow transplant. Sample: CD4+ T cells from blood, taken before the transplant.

The chain's CDR3 is CASSIGQRGDSPLHF. The DNA read from the CDR3 is TGTGCCAGCAGCATCGGACAGAGAGGAGATTCACCC. V usage is TRBV7-8 and J usage is TRBJ1-6, with D possibly matching TRBD1 (6 bases). The read stops 3 residues short of the end of the CDR3; the missing end is completed from the germline J gene. The CDR3 loop spans 15 amino acids. V shed 5 bases and J shed 8 bases, with 16 bases lying between them. Germline CDR1 is SGHVS and CDR2 is FQNEAQ.